Listed here are 13 T cell receptor beta chains from one sample, sequenced in a study of blood T cell repertoires in COVID-19. Produced via immunoSEQ multiplex PCR; TCRdb's table is partial and in-frame only. The data show roughly 300,000 clones, around four fifths seen once. The sample comprised peripheral blood. The receptor set was obtained from a woman in her fifties or sixties with acute or convalescent COVID-19.

The V gene is TRBV19, the J gene TRBJ1-5; TRBD1 is a possible D gene (6 bases). Germline V gene sequence: CDR1 LNHDA, CDR2 SQIVND (reference sequence). Deletions cut 4 bases from V and 6 bases from J, with 19 bases between. The CDR3 is 16 amino acids. The CDR3 DNA reads TGTGCCAGTAGTAGTTTTTACAGGGCTCCGGGTCAGCCCCAGCATTTT. Amino acid sequence: CASSSFYRAPGQPQHF.

The V and J genes are TRBV5-4 and TRBJ1-1; D is unresolved. There are 11 residues in the CDR3. The germline V and J ends were trimmed by 4 bases and 4 bases, with 5 bases remaining between them. Germline CDR1 and CDR2: SGHNT and YYREEE (reference sequence). CDR3 in DNA: TGTGCCAGCAGCCCGGGCACTGAAGCTTTCTTT. As protein: CASSPGTEAFF. Full variable domain (outside the CDR3, taken from reference TRBV5-4 and TRBJ1-1): ETGVTQSPTHLIKTRGQQVTLRCSSQSGHNTVSWYQQALGQGPQFIFQYYREEENGRGNFPPRFSGLQFPNYSSELNVNALELDDSALYLCASSPGTEAFFGQGTRLTVV.

Here the CDR3 DNA reads TGTGCCAGCAGTTTTACGCAGGGTCGGTATGGCTACACCTTC. It translates to CASSFTQGRYGYTF. The chain joins TRBV6-5 to TRBJ1-2; D might be TRBD1 (5 bases). CDR1 and CDR2 (germline): MNHEY, SVGAGI. Between the trimmed V and J ends, which lost 4 bases and 5 bases, there was a span of 14 bases. CDR3 length equals 14 residues.

The V and J genes are TRBV10-3 and TRBJ1-5, with 8 bases fitting TRBD1. CDR1 is ENHRY and CDR2 is SYGVKD in the germline V gene. This CDR3 is 15 amino acids long. The V gene end was trimmed by 0 bases and the J gene end by 6 bases; junction bases not matched to a gene: 4. Here the CDR3 reads CAISESGQGTQPQHF. The CDR3, as DNA: TGTGCCATCAGTGAGTCAGGACAGGGTACTCAGCCCCAGCATTTT.

The V gene is TRBV5-1, the J gene TRBJ2-5; 7 bases agree with TRBD2. This CDR3 has 13 amino acids. CDR1 and CDR2 (germline): SGHRS, YFSETQ. The trim removed 4 bases at V and 5 bases at J, leaving 5 bases unmatched. The CDR3 DNA reads as TGCGCCAGCAGCCGCGGGGAGGGGGAGACCCAGTACTTC. Encoded protein: CASSRGEGETQYF.

The rearrangement uses TRBV18 and TRBJ1-2; 8 nucleotides match TRBD1. Looked up from germline, CDR1 is KGHSH and CDR2 is LQKENI. The CDR3 has 14 residues. J was trimmed by 5 bases and V by 6 bases; bases with no gene match: 8. This CDR3 is CASSTAGGEYGYTF. CDR3 coding DNA: TGTGCCAGCTCTACGGCAGGGGGCGAGTATGGCTACACCTTC.

The chain couples TRBV7-9 to TRBJ2-3, with TRBD2 matching over 9 bases. Looked up from germline, CDR1 is SEHNR and CDR2 is FQNEAQ (reference sequence). The CDR3 extends over 15 amino acids. Unmatched junction bases numbered 8, after V lost 6 bases and J lost 4 bases. Written as DNA, the CDR3 is TGTGCCAGCAGGGGTGCGGGAGGGCCGTCAGATACGCAGTATTTT. Translation: CASRGAGGPSDTQYF. Supplemented by reference TRBV7-9 and TRBJ2-3, the full variable domain reads DTGVSQNPRHKITKRGQNVTFRCDPISEHNRLYWYRQTLGQGPEFLTYFQNEAQLEKSRLLSDRFSAERPKGSFSTLEIQRTEQGDSAMYLCASRGAGGPSDTQYFGPGTRLTVL.

The V gene is TRBV18, the J gene TRBJ1-4, with 9 bases lining up with TRBD1. Losses at the gene ends were 3 bases for V and 1 base for J; bases not matched to a gene: 6. CDR3 size: 17 residues. Germline V gene data show CDR1 as KGHSH and CDR2 as LQKENI. CDR3 protein: CASSPSRTGVTNEKLFF. The CDR3 DNA reads TGTGCCAGCTCACCGTCGAGGACAGGGGTAACTAATGAAAAACTGTTTTTT.

The chain carries TRBV6-4 and TRBJ2-3; 9 nucleotides agree with TRBD1. The CDR3 extends over 15 amino acids. The ends lost 4 bases at V and 8 bases at J; junction bases unmatched: 10. The germline CDR1 and CDR2 sequences are MRHNA and SNTAGT. The chain's CDR3 is CASSALPGQGGTQYF. The DNA of the CDR3 is TGTGCCAGCAGTGCCCTTCCGGGACAGGGAGGTACGCAGTATTTT.

This sequence joins TRBV4-1 and TRBJ1-3; weak D call: TRBD1 (5 bases). CDR3 size: 17 residues. Per the germline V gene, CDR1 is MGHRA and CDR2 is YSYEKL. Trimming removed 1 base from V and 4 bases from J, with 17 bases in between. Written as DNA, the CDR3 is TGCGCCAGCAGCCAAGTGGTTGGACGAGACAGAGGAAACACCATATATTTT. Its translation: CASSQVVGRDRGNTIYF.

The chain is built from TRBV20-1 and TRBJ2-3; D might be TRBD2 (5 bases). Trimming pared 1 base from V and 8 bases from J, leaving 7 bases between. CDR3 length: 11 residues. The germline CDR1 and CDR2 sequences are DFQATT and SNEGSKA (reference sequence). The CDR3 here is CSARGSATQYF. The CDR3 DNA reads TGCAGTGCTAGAGGTAGCGCTACGCAGTATTTT.

The rearrangement links TRBV3-1 (or the pseudogene TRBV3-2) to TRBJ2-3, with D possibly being TRBD2 (6 bases). Trimming cost V 4 bases and J 4 bases, with 12 bases left between them. The CDR3 has 14 amino acids. Germline V gives CDR1 LGHDT, CDR2 YNNKEL (reference sequence). CDR3 nucleotide sequence: TGTGCCAGCAGCCGACTAGATGGGGCAGATACGCAGTATTTT. Its translation is CASSRLDGADTQYF.

This clone was seen only a few times. The genes are TRBV29-1 and TRBJ2-7; D is ambiguous. This CDR3 spans 12 amino acids. Germline-derived CDR1 and CDR2 are SQVTM and ANQGSEA. V lost 3 bases, J lost 5 bases, and 11 bases lay in between. The CDR3 DNA sequence: TGCAGCGTTGATTGGCGGATGGACGAGCAGTACGTC. Translation: CSVDWRMDEQYV.